The 17 T cell receptor beta chains below all came from one sample that was sequenced in a study of beta chain features in type 1 diabetes. The sequenced template was cDNA made from the entire isolated RNA. Sequenced by immunoSEQ multiplex PCR; TCRdb stores in-frame clones only, minus some. The sample gives 450,000 to 550,000 clones, about 32% of which show up once; 0.06% to 0.07% is in the top ten. The sample comprised naive CD4+ T cells from blood. The receptors come from a man aged 18 to 35 in good health.

The table lists this clone with a few counts. V usage is TRBV9 and J usage is TRBJ2-7, with D unresolved. CDR3 size: 14 residues. Germline V gene data show CDR1 as SGDLS and CDR2 as YYNGEE. Trimming cost V 3 bases and J 2 bases, with 12 bases left between them. The CDR3 coding sequence is TGTGCCAGCAGCGGGTCAAAGGGCCCCTACGAGCAGTACTTC. Translated: CASSGSKGPYEQYF. The variable domain in full, with the rest retrieved from reference TRBV9 and TRBJ2-7, is DSGVTQTPKHLITATGQRVTLRCSPRSGDLSVYWYQQSLDQGLQFLIQYYNGEERAKGNILERFSAQQFPDLHSELNLSSLELGDSALYFCASSGSKGPYEQYFGPGTRLTVT.

This clone has more than one count but fewer than ten. The genes are TRBV30 and TRBJ1-5; D might be TRBD1 (5 bases). CDR1 and CDR2 from the germline V gene are GTSNPN and SVGIG (reference sequence). Between the trimmed V and J ends, which lost 2 bases and 5 bases, there was a span of 10 bases. The CDR3 is 13 amino acids. This CDR3 reads CAWSRGFDQPQHF. CDR3 coding DNA: TGTGCCTGGAGTCGGGGGTTCGATCAGCCCCAGCATTTT. Full variable domain (remainder filled in from reference TRBV30 and TRBJ1-5): SQTIHQWPATLVQPVGSPLSLECTVEGTSNPNLYWYRQAAGRGLQLLFYSVGIGQISSEVPQNLSASRPQDRQFILSSKKLLLSDSGFYLCAWSRGFDQPQHFGDGTRLSIL.

This chain links TRBV5-1 with TRBJ2-3, with TRBD1 identical over 8 bases. The germline V gene encodes CDR1 SGHRS and CDR2 YFSETQ. Germline trimming cut 1 base from V and 1 base from J; bases unmatched to any gene: 5. CDR3 length: 16 amino acids. The CDR3 loop is CASSLTVGQGTDTQYF. The CDR3 DNA sequence: TGCGCCAGCAGCTTGACCGTGGGACAGGGCACAGATACGCAGTATTTT. Using reference TRBV5-1 and TRBJ2-3 for the parts outside the CDR3, the full variable domain is KAGVTQTPRYLIKTRGQQVTLSCSPISGHRSVSWYQQTPGQGLQFLFEYFSETQRNKGNFPGRFSGRQFSNSRSEMNVSTLELGDSALYLCASSLTVGQGTDTQYFGPGTRLTVL.

This chain connects TRBV25-1 to TRBJ2-3, with D possibly TRBD2 on 6 matching bases. The V and J ends lost 5 bases and 6 bases respectively, with 15 bases between them. Germline V gene lookup returns CDR1 MGHDK and CDR2 SYGVNS. The CDR3 totals 14 residues. The CDR3, as DNA: TGTGCCAGCAGTTCCCGAACTAGCTTCGATACGCAGTATTTT. Translation: CASSSRTSFDTQYF.

The V gene is TRBV2, the J gene TRBJ2-1; 8 positions match TRBD2. V lost 6 bases to trimming and J lost 8 bases; unmatched junction nucleotides: 12. This CDR3 has 15 amino acids. From germline, CDR1 is SNHLY and CDR2 FYNNEI. CDR3 sequence reads: CASRARGSGKHEQFF. The DNA of the CDR3 is TGTGCCAGCAGGGCCAGGGGTAGCGGGAAACATGAGCAGTTCTTC.

This CDR3 reads CASRETGPSSYNEQFF. CDR3 sequence (DNA): TGTGCCAGCAGGGAGACAGGCCCTAGCTCCTACAATGAGCAGTTCTTC. V gene TRBV28 combines with J gene TRBJ2-1, with a possible D match to TRBD1 (6 bases). The CDR3 covers 16 residues. Germline CDR1 reads MDHEN; CDR2 reads SYDVKM. The V end was cut by 6 bases, the J end by 0 bases, with 15 bases between.

This chain links TRBV7-9 with TRBJ2-7; D assignment may be TRBD1 or TRBD2 (5 bases each). This CDR3 has 13 amino acids. V shed 5 bases and J shed 2 bases, with 10 bases lying between them. CDR1 and CDR2 (germline): SEHNR, FQNEAQ (reference sequence). CDR3 coding DNA: TGTGCCAGCAGCGGGACGGGGACCTACGAGCAGTACTTC. This translates into CASSGTGTYEQYF.

The rearrangement joins TRBV29-1 to TRBJ2-5; tentative D call: TRBD2 (6 bases). Trimming stripped 4 bases from V and 5 bases from J, with 11 bases between. CDR1 SQVTM and CDR2 ANQGSEA come from the germline V gene. The CDR3 runs to 12 residues. CDR3: CSVALAMETQYF. The CDR3 region has the DNA TGCAGCGTTGCTCTAGCGATGGAGACCCAGTACTTC.

This clone has just a few counts. The genes are TRBV7-9 and TRBJ2-5; tentative D call: TRBD2 (6 bases). Germline V gene data show CDR1 as SEHNR and CDR2 as FQNEAQ (reference sequence). V lost 0 bases and J lost 5, with 13 bases in between. This CDR3 spans 15 amino acids. CDR3 DNA sequence: TGTGCCAGCAGCTTAGCGGGAGGAGGGCAGGAGACCCAGTACTTC. Amino acid sequence: CASSLAGGGQETQYF.

This clone was detected a few times. The J gene is TRBJ2-7, the V gene TRBV5-1; TRBD2 agrees at 10 bases. V dropped 1 base and J dropped 6; count of bases not matched to a gene: 4. CDR1 and CDR2 from the germline V gene are SGHRS and YFSETQ. This CDR3 is 14 amino acids long. The CDR3 sequence: CASSLPSGSSEQYF. The CDR3 bases are TGCGCCAGCAGCTTGCCTAGCGGGAGTTCCGAGCAGTACTTC.

This chain links TRBV5-1 with TRBJ2-1; a weak D match, TRBD2 (6 bases). The V gene lost 4 bases and the J gene lost 0 bases, with 8 bases spanning the gap. The V gene's germline CDR1 is SGHRS and CDR2 YFSETQ. This CDR3 has 14 amino acids. The CDR3 region has the DNA TGCGCCAGCAGCCCCGGGGGCTCCTACAATGAGCAGTTCTTC. This gives the protein CASSPGGSYNEQFF.

Only a few counts were recorded for this clone. The genes are TRBV4-1 and TRBJ2-5; no reliable D call. This CDR3 comprises 18 residues. Trimming took 1 base from V and 3 from J, leaving 21 bases between them. The germline V gene has CDR1 MGHRA and CDR2 YSYEKL. The CDR3 sequence: CASSQGRPQRPREETQYF. Written as DNA, the CDR3 is TGCGCCAGCAGCCAAGGCCGTCCCCAGCGCCCGAGAGAAGAGACCCAGTACTTC.

The chain couples TRBV7-3 to TRBJ2-1; no clear D gene. The CDR3 has 13 amino acids. CDR1 and CDR2 (germline): SGHTA, FQGTGA. V lost 3 bases to trimming and J lost 6 bases, with 9 bases between them. For the CDR3, the DNA is TGTGCCAGCAGCTTCCCTGACGGCAATGAGCAGTTCTTC. This codes for CASSFPDGNEQFF.

This clone was counted a single time. This chain connects TRBV9 to TRBJ2-2; possibly TRBD2 for D (5 bases). With 3 bases removed from V and 2 bases from J, the gap between germline ends came to 14 bases. Germline V gene data show CDR1 as SGDLS and CDR2 as YYNGEE. This CDR3 contains 16 residues. CDR3 loop: CASSGRAEINTGELFF. The CDR3 nucleotides are TGTGCCAGCAGCGGACGAGCGGAGATAAACACCGGGGAGCTGTTTTTT.

This clone showed up just a few times. V and J are TRBV28 and TRBJ1-2; D remains ambiguous. V was pared by 10 bases and J by 1 base, with 10 bases between. The germline gives CDR1 MDHEN, CDR2 SYDVKM. The CDR3 has 12 amino acids. The CDR3 nucleotides read TGTGCCACCCGAAGGGATAACTATGGCTACACCTTC. This encodes CATRRDNYGYTF.

This clone was counted only a few times. This sequence joins TRBV5-4 and TRBJ2-1, with TRBD2 identical over 10 bases. This CDR3 has 16 residues. J gave up 8 bases and V 1 base, and 9 bases lay outside the gene matches. Per the germline V gene, CDR1 is SGHNT and CDR2 is YYREEE (reference sequence). The CDR3 region is CASSLPASGSFDEQFF. CDR3 nucleotides: TGTGCCAGCAGCTTGCCAGCTAGCGGGAGTTTCGATGAGCAGTTCTTC.

The V gene is TRBV7-9, the J gene TRBJ2-1; D not certain. V lost 2 bases and J lost 8, with 10 bases in between. The CDR3 sequence is 13 residues long. Per the germline V gene, CDR1 is SEHNR and CDR2 is FQNEAQ (reference sequence). The CDR3 nucleotides read TGTGCCAGCAGCTTACAGCTTCGAGATGAGCAGTTCTTC. Translating it yields CASSLQLRDEQFF. Full variable domain (missing parts from reference TRBV7-9 and TRBJ2-1): DTGVSQNPRHKITKRGQNVTFRCDPISEHNRLYWYRQTLGQGPEFLTYFQNEAQLEKSRLLSDRFSAERPKGSFSTLEIQRTEQGDSAMYLCASSLQLRDEQFFGPGTRLTVL.